Given below is one TCR beta chain in context. Its specificity is not known. This record comes from a study of cytomegalovirus exposure and HLA in healthy donors. Overall study findings and caveats: Reportedly, TCR beta sequences accurately predicted HLA-A and HLA-B alleles in most subjects. The listing of some 170 TCR beta chains classed them as cytomegalovirus-associated.

Donors counted as nominally healthy when sampled, yet unrecorded immune exposures were likely. A multiplex PCR was run with 60 Vbeta primers and 13 Jbeta primers. Original processing methods: It was a later analysis that counted tens of millions of unique TCR beta chains, of which some 10 million were shared. Clones were sequenced by immunoSEQ multiplex PCR, and TCRdb holds only the in-frame ones, with some missing. V and J calls and clone size follow that table, whereas D and trimming were derived from the DNA. The table records about 130,000 clones, 65% to 80% of them present only once. The V and J ends lost 0 bases and 4 bases, in that order; junction bases with no gene match: 6. Germline assignment: CDR1 SGDLS and CDR2 YYNGEE. CDR3 length equals 15 residues.

This receptor was taken from a man younger than 40 in good health and CMV-seronegative. The chain has TRBV9 and TRBJ2-5; 7 bases align to TRBD1. Source material: PBMCs. The CDR3 DNA follows: TGTGCCAGCAGCGTAGCTAAGGGGGCGGGAGAGACCCAGTACTTC. It translates to CASSVAKGAGETQYF.